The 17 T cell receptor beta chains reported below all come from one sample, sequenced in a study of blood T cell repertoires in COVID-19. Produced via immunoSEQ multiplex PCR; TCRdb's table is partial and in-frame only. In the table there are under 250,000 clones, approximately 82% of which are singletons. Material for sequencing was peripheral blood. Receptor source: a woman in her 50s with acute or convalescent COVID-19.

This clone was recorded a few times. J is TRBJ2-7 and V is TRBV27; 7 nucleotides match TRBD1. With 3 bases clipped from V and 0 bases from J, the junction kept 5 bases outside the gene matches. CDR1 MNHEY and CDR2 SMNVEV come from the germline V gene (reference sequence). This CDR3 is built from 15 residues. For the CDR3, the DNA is TGTGCCAGCAGTTTCATGACAGGGAGCTCCTACGAGCAGTACTTC. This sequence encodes CASSFMTGSSYEQYF.

CDR3 nucleotide sequence: TGTGCCAGCAACCCGGGACTAGCGCCAGATACGCAGTATTTT. Translation: CASNPGLAPDTQYF. This chain links TRBV7-2 with TRBJ2-3; TRBD2 matches at 10 bases. The CDR3 totals 14 residues. Trimming cost V 7 bases and J 4 bases; bases outside gene matches: 5. Germline V CDR1 and CDR2: SGHTA, FQGNSA.

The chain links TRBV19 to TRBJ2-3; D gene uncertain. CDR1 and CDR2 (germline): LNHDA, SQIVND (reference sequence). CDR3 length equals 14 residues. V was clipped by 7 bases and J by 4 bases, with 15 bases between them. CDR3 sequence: CASMEGTRADTQYF. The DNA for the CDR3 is TGTGCCAGTATGGAAGGTACCCGGGCAGATACGCAGTATTTT.

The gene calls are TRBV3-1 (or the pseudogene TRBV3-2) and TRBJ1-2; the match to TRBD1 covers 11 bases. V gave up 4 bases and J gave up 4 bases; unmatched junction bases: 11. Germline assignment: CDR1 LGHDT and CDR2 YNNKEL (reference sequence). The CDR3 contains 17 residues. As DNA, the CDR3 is TGTGCCAGCAGCCCTTCGTCGGGACAGGGGGGAGCCTATGGCTACACCTTC. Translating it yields CASSPSSGQGGAYGYTF.

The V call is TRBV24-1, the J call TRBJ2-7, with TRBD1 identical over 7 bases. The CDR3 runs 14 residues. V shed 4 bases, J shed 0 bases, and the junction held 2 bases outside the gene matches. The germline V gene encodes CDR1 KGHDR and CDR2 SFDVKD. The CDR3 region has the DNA TGTGCCACCAGTGAGGACAGGCACTCCTACGAGCAGTACTTC. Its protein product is CATSEDRHSYEQYF.

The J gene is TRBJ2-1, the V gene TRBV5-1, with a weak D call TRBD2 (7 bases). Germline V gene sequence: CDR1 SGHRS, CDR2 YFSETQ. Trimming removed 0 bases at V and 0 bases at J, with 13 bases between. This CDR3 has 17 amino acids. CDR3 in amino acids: CASSLVGGGSSYNEQFF. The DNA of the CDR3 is TGCGCCAGCAGCTTGGTGGGAGGGGGGAGCTCCTACAATGAGCAGTTCTTC.

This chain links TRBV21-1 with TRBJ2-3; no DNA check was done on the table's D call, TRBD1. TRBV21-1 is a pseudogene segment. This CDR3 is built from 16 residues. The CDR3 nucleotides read TGTGCCAGCAGCAAAACGAGTGGGCTTCGCACAGATACGCAGTATTTT. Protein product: CASSKTSGLRTDTQYF.

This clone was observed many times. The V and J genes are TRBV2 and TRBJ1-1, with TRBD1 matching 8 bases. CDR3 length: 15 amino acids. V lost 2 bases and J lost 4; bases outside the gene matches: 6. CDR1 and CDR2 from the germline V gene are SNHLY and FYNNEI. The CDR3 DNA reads TGTGCCAGCAGTGAACGGACAGGGTTGATCACTGAAGCTTTCTTT. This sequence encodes CASSERTGLITEAFF.

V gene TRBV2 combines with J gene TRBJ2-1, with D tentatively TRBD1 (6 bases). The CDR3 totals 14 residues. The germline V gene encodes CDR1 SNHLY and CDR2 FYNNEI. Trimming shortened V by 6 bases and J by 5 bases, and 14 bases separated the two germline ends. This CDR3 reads CASSPRGQNNEQFF. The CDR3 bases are TGTGCCAGCAGCCCGCGAGGACAGAACAATGAGCAGTTCTTC.

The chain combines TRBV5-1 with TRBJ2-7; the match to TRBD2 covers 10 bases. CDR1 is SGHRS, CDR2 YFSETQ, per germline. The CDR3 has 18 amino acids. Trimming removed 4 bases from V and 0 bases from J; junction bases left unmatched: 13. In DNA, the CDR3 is TGCGCCAGCAGCGCCGGATTAGCGGGAGGCCCGAGCTCCTACGAGCAGTACTTC. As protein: CASSAGLAGGPSSYEQYF.

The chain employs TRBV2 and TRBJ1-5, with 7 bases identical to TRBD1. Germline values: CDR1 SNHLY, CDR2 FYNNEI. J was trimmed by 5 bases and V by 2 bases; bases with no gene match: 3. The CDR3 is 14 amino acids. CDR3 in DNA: TGTGCCAGCAGTGAAAGGGACAGAGATCAGCCCCAGCATTTT. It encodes CASSERDRDQPQHF.

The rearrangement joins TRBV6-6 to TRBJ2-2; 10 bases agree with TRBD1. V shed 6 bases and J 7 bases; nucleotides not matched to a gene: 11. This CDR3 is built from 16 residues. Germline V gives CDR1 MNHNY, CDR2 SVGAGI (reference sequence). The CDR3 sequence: CASSKRQGAEFGELFF. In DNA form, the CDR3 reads TGTGCCAGCAGCAAGAGACAGGGGGCCGAATTCGGGGAGCTGTTTTTT.

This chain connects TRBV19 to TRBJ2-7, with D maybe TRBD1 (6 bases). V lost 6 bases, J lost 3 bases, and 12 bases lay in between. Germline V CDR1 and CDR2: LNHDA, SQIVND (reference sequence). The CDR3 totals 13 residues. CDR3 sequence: CASSPTGNYEQYF. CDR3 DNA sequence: TGTGCCAGTAGCCCGACAGGCAACTACGAGCAGTACTTC.

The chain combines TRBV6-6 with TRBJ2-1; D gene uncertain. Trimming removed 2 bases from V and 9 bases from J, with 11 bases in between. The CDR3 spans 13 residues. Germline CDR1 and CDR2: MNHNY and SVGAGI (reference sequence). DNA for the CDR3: TGTGCCAGCAGTTACCTTTATAGTAGTGAGCAGTTCTTC. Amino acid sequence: CASSYLYSSEQFF.

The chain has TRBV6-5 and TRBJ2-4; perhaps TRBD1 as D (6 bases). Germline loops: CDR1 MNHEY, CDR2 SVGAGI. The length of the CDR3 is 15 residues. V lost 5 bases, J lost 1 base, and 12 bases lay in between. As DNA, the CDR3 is TGTGCCAGCAGTCCCGGGACAAAGGCCAAAAACATTCAGTACTTC. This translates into CASSPGTKAKNIQYF.

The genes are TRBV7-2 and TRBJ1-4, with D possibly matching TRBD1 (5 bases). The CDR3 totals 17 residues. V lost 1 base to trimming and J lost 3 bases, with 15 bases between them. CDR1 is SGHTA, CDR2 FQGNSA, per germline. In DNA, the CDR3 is TGTGCCAGCAGCTTAGAGGGGTCGGGCAGGCCTAATGAAAAACTGTTTTTT. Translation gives CASSLEGSGRPNEKLFF.

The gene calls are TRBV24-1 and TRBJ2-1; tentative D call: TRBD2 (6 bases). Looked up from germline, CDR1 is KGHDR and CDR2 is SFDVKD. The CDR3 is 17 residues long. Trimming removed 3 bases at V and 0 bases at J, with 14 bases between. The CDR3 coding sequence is TGTGCCACCAGTGATGCGGCGGGAAAGATCTCCTACAATGAGCAGTTCTTC. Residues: CATSDAAGKISYNEQFF.